One and the same sample provided the 21 T cell receptor beta chains below, sequenced in a study of blood T cell repertoires in COVID-19. Profiling relied on immunoSEQ multiplex PCR, and the TCRdb table lists in-frame clones only, not all of them. The repertoire holds approximately 250,000 clones, with roughly 86% as singletons. The sample comprised PBMCs or T cells enriched from blood (not recorded which). These receptors were collected from a woman in her 30s who had recovered from COVID-19.

The chain is built from TRBV3-1 (or the pseudogene TRBV3-2) and TRBJ2-1; D gene unclear. Looked up from germline, CDR1 is LGHDT and CDR2 is YNNKEL (reference sequence). V lost 4 bases, J lost 6 bases, and 19 bases lay in between. CDR3 length equals 16 residues. The chain's CDR3 is CASSPPLVSHVNEQFF. In DNA form, the CDR3 reads TGTGCCAGCAGCCCGCCCCTAGTATCCCACGTCAATGAGCAGTTCTTC.

The chain uses TRBV7-8 and TRBJ1-4, with a weak D call TRBD1 (6 bases). Germline V gene data show CDR1 as SGHVS and CDR2 as FQNEAQ. This CDR3 contains 16 residues. Trimming took off 0 bases at V and 3 bases at J, with 11 bases between the two ends. Here the CDR3 reads CASSLAGDTPNEKLFF. The CDR3 DNA sequence: TGTGCCAGCAGCTTAGCGGGGGACACCCCTAATGAAAAACTGTTTTTT.

V is TRBV5-6 and J is TRBJ2-5; no clear D. Germline V gene lookup returns CDR1 SGHDT and CDR2 YYEEEE. The length of the CDR3 is 15 residues. Trimming cost V 2 bases and J 3 bases, with 14 bases left between them. DNA for the CDR3: TGTGCCAGCAGCTTACCTACTCCTTATGAAGAGACCCAGTACTTC. Amino acids: CASSLPTPYEETQYF.

This clone was counted a single time. The chain carries TRBV10-3 and TRBJ1-2; TRBD1 might be the D (5 bases). The CDR3 runs to 14 residues. The V gene's germline CDR1 is ENHRY and CDR2 SYGVKD. The V gene lost 10 bases and the J gene lost 7 bases, with 22 bases spanning the gap. As DNA, the CDR3 is TGTGCCACTAGCCTGGGGGGGGAGATTGGTGGCTACACCTTC. Translating gives CATSLGGEIGGYTF.

V and J are TRBV29-1 and TRBJ2-5; 11 bases align to TRBD2. V shed 6 bases and J 2 bases; nucleotides not matched to a gene: 5. This CDR3 is built from 14 residues. CDR1 SQVTM and CDR2 ANQGSEA come from the germline V gene. This chain's CDR3 is CSVRLAGSQETQYF. CDR3 DNA sequence: TGCAGCGTCCGACTAGCGGGATCACAAGAGACCCAGTACTTC.

The chain combines TRBV28 with TRBJ2-7; the D gene is possibly TRBD2 (6 bases). From germline, CDR1 is MDHEN and CDR2 SYDVKM. The length of the CDR3 is 16 residues. V lost 2 bases, J lost 2 bases, and 16 bases lay in between. The chain's CDR3 is CASSLRPSVPPYEQYF. DNA of the CDR3: TGTGCCAGCAGTTTACGGCCTAGCGTCCCACCCTACGAGCAGTACTTC.

The gene calls are TRBV15 and TRBJ2-3, with 11 bases aligning to TRBD2. This CDR3 comprises 15 residues. Germline CDR1 and CDR2: LNHNV and YYDKDF (reference sequence). Trimming took 8 bases from V and 6 from J; bases not matched to a gene: 10. The chain's CDR3 is CATGTTSGDLDTQYF. Written as DNA, the CDR3 is TGTGCCACCGGAACGACTAGCGGGGACTTGGATACGCAGTATTTT.

V gene TRBV13 combines with J gene TRBJ2-3; no definite D call. Trimming pared 2 bases from V and 2 bases from J, leaving 8 bases between. Germline CDR1 is PRHDT and CDR2 is FYEKMQ (reference sequence). The CDR3 totals 14 residues. The CDR3 DNA follows: TGTGCCAGCAGCTTAAGGAGCCTCACAGATACGCAGTATTTT. Translating it yields CASSLRSLTDTQYF.

The chain combines TRBV6-5 with TRBJ2-7; no clear D gene. The V end lost 4 bases, the J end lost 5 bases, and 18 bases lay between the germline ends. Germline V gives CDR1 MNHEY, CDR2 SVGAGI. CDR3 length equals 15 residues. CDR3 amino acids: CASSSPLERHDEQYF. CDR3 DNA sequence: TGTGCCAGCAGTTCACCCTTGGAGAGGCACGACGAGCAGTACTTC.

This chain uses TRBV7-2 with TRBJ1-2, with D perhaps TRBD1 (5 bases). The V end lost 2 bases, the J end lost 4 bases, and 17 bases lay between the germline ends. Germline V gene lookup returns CDR1 SGHTA and CDR2 FQGNSA. The CDR3 extends over 16 amino acids. The CDR3 DNA sequence: TGTGCCAGCAGCTTAAGGAGCGAAGCGACAGTCTATGGCTACACCTTC. Encoded protein: CASSLRSEATVYGYTF.

The J gene is TRBJ2-1, the V gene TRBV30; 9 nucleotides agree with TRBD1. Germline CDR1 reads GTSNPN; CDR2 reads SVGIG (reference sequence). V gave up 5 bases and J gave up 7 bases; unmatched junction bases: 12. The CDR3 is made up of 15 amino acids. The CDR3 DNA reads as TGTGCCTGGGGGAACTCCGGGACAGGGATGAATGAGCAGTTCTTC. It encodes CAWGNSGTGMNEQFF.

The chain employs TRBV27 and TRBJ2-1; TRBD2 matches at 15 bases. This CDR3 has 16 residues. Germline values: CDR1 MNHEY, CDR2 SMNVEV (reference sequence). Trimming cost V 7 bases and J 9 bases; bases outside gene matches: 10. CDR3 region: CASIGLAGGPRVEQFF. DNA for the CDR3: TGTGCCAGCATCGGACTAGCGGGAGGGCCACGGGTTGAGCAGTTCTTC.

The CDR3 DNA follows: TGTGCCAGCAGGAGTTACACCGGGGAGCTGTTTTTT. Residues: CASRSYTGELFF. The chain links TRBV9 to TRBJ2-2, with D hard to call. V gave up 5 bases and J gave up 3 bases, with 5 bases separating them. The CDR3 runs to 12 residues. CDR1 and CDR2 (germline): SGDLS, YYNGEE. Variable domain in full (rest from reference TRBV9 and TRBJ2-2): DSGVTQTPKHLITATGQRVTLRCSPRSGDLSVYWYQQSLDQGLQFLIQYYNGEERAKGNILERFSAQQFPDLHSELNLSSLELGDSALYFCASRSYTGELFFGEGSRLTVL.

The chain recombines TRBV19 with TRBJ2-5, with 11 bases identical to TRBD2. With V trimmed by 4 bases and J by 3 bases, 13 bases remained unmatched. CDR3 length: 18 amino acids. Germline values: CDR1 LNHDA, CDR2 SQIVND (reference sequence). The chain's CDR3 is CASSTPRRLAGPKETQYF. CDR3 sequence (DNA): TGTGCCAGTAGTACCCCACGGCGACTAGCGGGGCCGAAAGAGACCCAGTACTTC.

For this clone: The same CDR3 is also encoded by other DNA sequences in this sample. V and J are TRBV27 and TRBJ2-7; no clear D gene. V lost 6 bases to trimming and J lost 2 bases, with 5 bases between them. The germline V gene encodes CDR1 MNHEY and CDR2 SMNVEV (reference sequence). The CDR3 has 11 amino acids. The CDR3 sequence: CASSDTYEQYF. The DNA of the CDR3 is TGTGCCAGCAGCGACACCTACGAGCAGTACTTC.

CDR3 sequence reads: CASSYGNGRPLHF. In DNA form, the CDR3 reads TGTGCCAGCAGTTACGGGAATGGGAGACCCCTCCACTTT. The chain has TRBV6-2 or TRBV6-3 and TRBJ1-6; D gene unclear. CDR1 and CDR2 (germline): MNHEY, SVGEGT. The CDR3 runs 13 residues. V was cut by 2 bases and J by 12 bases, with 11 bases left in between.

The J gene is TRBJ2-7, the V gene TRBV24-1; D unclear. The V end lost 3 bases, the J end lost 2 bases, and 10 bases lay between the germline ends. This CDR3 contains 14 residues. Germline loops: CDR1 KGHDR, CDR2 SFDVKD. The chain's CDR3 is CATSDPRFPYEQYF. The CDR3 DNA reads as TGTGCCACCAGTGATCCCAGGTTCCCCTACGAGCAGTACTTC.

J is TRBJ2-7 and V is TRBV7-2; 7 positions agree with TRBD1. This CDR3 spans 15 amino acids. Germline CDR1 SGHTA, CDR2 FQGNSA. V dropped 0 bases and J dropped 3; count of bases not matched to a gene: 5. This chain's CDR3 is CASSLAGTDFYEQYF. CDR3 DNA sequence: TGTGCCAGCAGCTTAGCCGGGACAGACTTCTACGAGCAGTACTTC.

The chain links TRBV6-2 or TRBV6-3 to TRBJ1-1; TRBD1 is a possible D gene (6 bases). The CDR3 spans 14 residues. CDR1 is MNHEY, CDR2 SVGEGT, per germline. V lost 2 bases to trimming and J lost 0 bases, with 7 bases between them. In DNA form, the CDR3 reads TGTGCCAGCAGTTACAACAGGGTGAACACTGAAGCTTTCTTT. This codes for CASSYNRVNTEAFF.

The chain uses TRBV27 and TRBJ1-5; D is perhaps TRBD1 (5 bases). Germline V lookup: CDR1 MNHEY, CDR2 SMNVEV (reference sequence). The V and J ends lost 0 bases and 7 bases respectively, with 10 bases between them. The CDR3 sequence is 14 residues long. CDR3 amino acids: CASSLSGWGQPQHF. The CDR3 coding sequence is TGTGCCAGCAGTTTATCAGGGTGGGGCCAGCCCCAGCATTTT.

The chain has TRBV4-1 and TRBJ1-2, with D maybe TRBD1 (6 bases). Deletions cut 3 bases from V and 2 bases from J, with 10 bases between. The germline V gene has CDR1 MGHRA and CDR2 YSYEKL. The CDR3 runs to 14 residues. This chain's CDR3 is CASSQGDRNYGYTF. DNA of the CDR3: TGCGCCAGCAGCCAGGGCGACAGGAACTATGGCTACACCTTC.